The 6 T cell receptor beta chains presented below share a single source sample, sequenced in a study of blood T cell repertoires in COVID-19. Assay used: immunoSEQ multiplex PCR; TCRdb lists only in-frame clones, some missing. Of fewer than 300,000 clones listed, 70% to 90% are singletons. Sequencing was performed on peripheral blood. The source is a woman between 45 and 65 years old with COVID-19, enrolled during active disease.

The chain is built from TRBV19 and TRBJ2-5; TRBD1 aligns across 7 bases. J was trimmed by 0 bases and V by 3 bases; bases with no gene match: 7. Germline CDR1 reads LNHDA; CDR2 reads SQIVND (reference sequence). This CDR3 region has 16 residues. The CDR3 spells CASSIKGQPNQETQYF. For the CDR3, the DNA is TGTGCCAGTAGTATTAAGGGACAGCCAAACCAAGAGACCCAGTACTTC.

DNA of the CDR3: TGCGCCAGCAGTCGGATTGTTGGACAGCTCCGAACGTCTGAAGCTTTCTTT. It codes for CASSRIVGQLRTSEAFF. The chain carries TRBV23-1 and TRBJ1-1; TRBD1 is a possible D gene (6 bases). TRBV23-1 is an open reading frame whose function is uncertain. This CDR3 has 17 amino acids. Between the trimmed V and J ends, which lost 4 bases and 6 bases, there was a span of 24 bases.

The chain carries TRBV12-3 or TRBV12-4 and TRBJ1-2, with D uncertain. The ends were cut back, 7 bases at V and 5 bases at J, with 8 bases in the middle. The CDR3 length is 11 residues. The CDR3 spells CASTNLYGYTF. In nucleotides, the CDR3 is TGTGCCAGCACCAACTTATATGGCTACACCTTC.

V usage is TRBV6-1 and J usage is TRBJ2-2, with 10 bases aligning to TRBD2. The junction had 11 bases not matched to a gene; V was cut back by 3 bases and J by 4 bases. Looked up from germline, CDR1 is MNHNS and CDR2 is SASEGT. This CDR3 is built from 18 residues. CDR3 DNA sequence: TGTGCCAGCAGTGAGTGGTCGCTAGCGGGAGTTCGCACCGGGGAGCTGTTTTTT. It translates to CASSEWSLAGVRTGELFF.

The V gene is TRBV29-1, the J gene TRBJ1-1; D might be TRBD1 (6 bases). Germline CDR1 reads SQVTM; CDR2 reads ANQGSEA. The CDR3 spans 15 residues. The V and J ends lost 3 bases and 5 bases respectively, with 19 bases between them. CDR3 coding DNA: TGCAGCGTTGAGAACCCAGGAGTTAGGGGGACTGAAGCTTTCTTT. Protein: CSVENPGVRGTEAFF. The full variable domain, in which reference TRBV29-1 and TRBJ1-1 provide the parts outside the CDR3, is SAVISQKPSRDICQRGTSLTIQCQVDSQVTMMFWYRQQPGQSLTLIATANQGSEATYESGFVIDKFPISRPNLTFSTLTVSNMSPEDSSIYLCSVENPGVRGTEAFFGQGTRLTVV.

V gene TRBV30 combines with J gene TRBJ1-1; 7 nucleotides match TRBD1. In germline, CDR1 is GTSNPN, CDR2 SVGIG (reference sequence). The CDR3 sequence is 15 residues long. J lost 4 bases, V lost 3 bases, and 11 bases had no gene match. CDR3 nucleotide sequence: TGTGCCTGGAGCTTCAAGGGGGCGCGGTCCACTGAAGCTTTCTTT. Translation gives CAWSFKGARSTEAFF.